A single sample is the source of the 24 T cell receptor beta chains below, sequenced in a study of regulatory T cells in long-lasting Graves disease. The sample's time point: newly diagnosed GD, antithyroid drugs for less than 3 months. Following extraction of RNA from PBMCs, that RNA was used to make the TCR library. The TCR beta library used iRepertoire HTBI primers with Arm-PCR amplification of CDR3. TCRdb reprocessed the multiplex PCR reads via MiXCR and lists one record per CDR3 protein. This table has a few hundred thousand distinct CDR3 sequences, about 15% appearing once. The same data also went into a second study, on T cells in Graves' hyperthyroidism and ophthalmopathy.

The specimen was peripheral blood mononuclear cells (PBMCs), collected at new diagnosis, from a patient treated with antithyroid drugs. The source of these receptors is a woman in her thirties or forties with Graves disease.

This clonotype came up many times. The rearrangement links TRBV9 to TRBJ1-1; unclear D gene. This CDR3 is built from 15 residues. V lost 3 bases, J lost 0 bases, and 12 bases lay in between. CDR1 SGDLS and CDR2 YYNGEE come from the germline V gene. The CDR3: CASSDPPPVNTEAFF. The CDR3 DNA reads TGTGCCAGCAGCGACCCACCCCCAGTGAACACTGAAGCTTTCTTT.

Worth noting for this clonotype: Being one base from a much bigger clone, this may be a read error. The chain joins TRBV18 to TRBJ2-3, with no clear D. Germline lookup yields CDR1 KGHSH and CDR2 LQKENI. The length of the CDR3 is 12 residues. CDR3 loop: CAGSPGDINPYF. The CDR3 bases are TGTGCCGGCTCACCAGGAGACATTAATCCGTACTTC. Drawing the rest from reference TRBV18 and TRBJ2-3, the complete variable domain is NAGVMQNPRHLVRRRGQEARLRCSPMKGHSHVYWYRQLPEEGLKFMVYLQKENIIDESGMPKERFSAEFPKEGPSILRIQQVVRGDSAAYFCAGSPGDINPYFGPGTRLTVL.

This clonotype appeared many times. The CDR3 region is CASRGLAGGGANVLTF. The DNA for the CDR3 is TGTGCCAGCAGAGGACTAGCGGGAGGTGGGGCCAACGTCCTGACTTTC. V usage is TRBV6-2 or TRBV6-3 and J usage is TRBJ2-6; TRBD2 matches 14 bases. Per the germline V gene, CDR1 is MNHEY and CDR2 is SVGEGT. The CDR3 totals 16 residues. With 6 bases clipped from V and 3 bases from J, the junction kept 1 base outside the gene matches.

This clonotype was seen ten or more times. The V gene is TRBV12-3 or TRBV12-4, the J gene TRBJ1-1; a weak D match, TRBD1 (5 bases). CDR3 size: 13 residues. The V gene lost 5 bases and the J gene lost 4 bases, with 11 bases spanning the gap. CDR3 amino acids: CASSPGPITEAFF. The CDR3 DNA follows: TGTGCCAGCAGTCCGGGACCGATCACTGAAGCTTTCTTT.

This clonotype was seen ten or more times. The chain has TRBV27 and TRBJ2-2; unclear D gene. V shed 3 bases and J shed 0 bases, with 8 bases lying between them. The CDR3 is 15 amino acids. Per the germline V gene, CDR1 is MNHEY and CDR2 is SMNVEV (reference sequence). The CDR3 spells CASSLVVANTGELFF. DNA for the CDR3: TGTGCCAGCAGTTTGGTAGTCGCGAACACCGGGGAGCTGTTTTTT.

This clonotype was detected only a few times. This rearrangement joins TRBV24-1 to TRBJ1-2; D gene uncertain. V lost 2 bases, J lost 5 bases, and 17 bases lay in between. Germline values: CDR1 KGHDR, CDR2 SFDVKD. The CDR3 contains 16 residues. This CDR3 reads CATSDSESGNPYGYTF. CDR3 coding DNA: TGTGCCACCAGTGATTCTGAGTCCGGGAACCCTTATGGCTACACCTTC.

This clonotype has only a few counts. This chain uses TRBV7-2 with TRBJ1-5; no firm D call. Trimming took off 2 bases at V and 2 bases at J, with 13 bases between the two ends. The CDR3 is made up of 16 amino acids. CDR1 SGHTA and CDR2 FQGNSA come from the germline V gene. In DNA, the CDR3 is TGTGCCAGCAGCTTATGGGGTGAGGTTGGCAATCAGCCCCAGCATTTT. Translating gives CASSLWGEVGNQPQHF.

There are a few counts of this clonotype. The chain is built from TRBV29-1 and TRBJ1-2; no firm D call. The CDR3 totals 12 residues. The germline V gene encodes CDR1 SQVTM and CDR2 ANQGSEA. V was trimmed by 4 bases and J by 5 bases, leaving 11 bases between them. The CDR3: CSVGYKEYGYTF. Here the CDR3 DNA reads TGCAGCGTTGGATACAAGGAATATGGCTACACCTTC.

This clonotype was counted many times. V usage is TRBV11-2 and J usage is TRBJ2-1; 9 nucleotides match TRBD2. V trimming: 4 bases; J trimming: 8 bases; junction bases outside the gene matches: 15. The length of the CDR3 is 17 residues. Germline values: CDR1 SGHAT, CDR2 FQNNGV. The DNA of the CDR3 is TGTGCCAGCAGCTCTGCTGTGTCTAGCGGGACAGTTTATGAGCAGTTCTTC. As protein: CASSSAVSSGTVYEQFF.

This clonotype was found many times. The chain combines TRBV7-9 with TRBJ2-3; D is unclear. Trimming removed 1 base from V and 3 bases from J, with 8 bases in between. This CDR3 has 14 residues. Germline CDR1 SEHNR, CDR2 FQNEAQ (reference sequence). The CDR3 loop reads CASSLEETTDTQYF. CDR3 nucleotide sequence: TGTGCCAGCAGCTTAGAAGAGACGACAGATACGCAGTATTTT. Full variable domain (outside the CDR3, taken from reference TRBV7-9 and TRBJ2-3): DTGVSQNPRHKITKRGQNVTFRCDPISEHNRLYWYRQTLGQGPEFLTYFQNEAQLEKSRLLSDRFSAERPKGSFSTLEIQRTEQGDSAMYLCASSLEETTDTQYFGPGTRLTVL.

This clonotype showed up many times. The chain couples TRBV7-9 to TRBJ2-1; TRBD1 might be the D (6 bases). Germline V gene data show CDR1 as SEHNR and CDR2 as FQNEAQ (reference sequence). V lost 5 bases to trimming and J lost 7 bases, with 21 bases between them. The CDR3 is made up of 16 amino acids. CDR3: CASSPTTGTQKNEQFF. The CDR3 DNA sequence: TGTGCCAGCAGCCCTACTACCGGGACACAGAAGAATGAGCAGTTCTTC.

As for this clonotype: This could be a read error, since a much larger clone is one nucleotide away. V usage is TRBV28 and J usage is TRBJ2-1; 11 nucleotides line up with TRBD2. The CDR3 is 15 amino acids. Germline V gene sequence: CDR1 MDHEN, CDR2 SYDVKM. Here the CDR3 reads CASSTSGSFNNEQLF. The DNA for the CDR3 is TGTGCCAGCAGTACTAGCGGGAGTTTCAACAATGAGCAGCTCTTC.

The chain links TRBV5-6 to TRBJ2-2, with TRBD1 as a possible D gene (6 bases). Per the germline V gene, CDR1 is SGHDT and CDR2 is YYEEEE. Trimming cost V 0 bases and J 7 bases, with 16 bases left between them. The length of the CDR3 is 16 residues. The CDR3, as DNA: TGTGCCAGCAGCTTGGAGGGGGAGTTGTCTGGCGGGGAGCTGTTTTTT. Translated: CASSLEGELSGGELFF.

This clonotype was found many times. The chain joins TRBV3-1 to TRBJ2-3; 11 nucleotides match TRBD2. The CDR3 extends over 16 amino acids. The germline V gene encodes CDR1 LGHDT and CDR2 YNNKEL (reference sequence). Germline trimming cut 1 base from V and 7 bases from J; bases unmatched to any gene: 7. The CDR3 DNA is TGTGCCAGCAGCCAAGGACTACTAGCGGGAGTGTATACGCAGTATTTT. It encodes CASSQGLLAGVYTQYF.

This clonotype was counted only a few times. In DNA form, the CDR3 reads TGTGCCAGCAGCTTTTCCAGGACTTATACAGATACGCAGTATTTT. Translation gives CASSFSRTYTDTQYF. The J gene is TRBJ2-3, the V gene TRBV5-5; possibly TRBD2 for D (5 bases). Between the trimmed V and J ends, which lost 2 bases and 3 bases, there was a span of 13 bases. This CDR3 region has 15 residues. Germline CDR1 and CDR2: SGHKS and YYEKEE (reference sequence).

This clonotype was seen ten or more times. CDR3 in amino acids: CATSDSIEGVGTQYF. Written as DNA, the CDR3 is TGTGCCACCAGTGATTCTATAGAAGGGGTTGGTACGCAGTATTTT. The V gene is TRBV24-1, the J gene TRBJ2-3; the D gene is possibly TRBD1 (5 bases). Germline V gene sequence: CDR1 KGHDR, CDR2 SFDVKD. The V end was cut by 2 bases, the J end by 8 bases, with 16 bases between. This CDR3 has 15 residues.

This clonotype showed up many times. The gene calls are TRBV20-1 and TRBJ2-1; 13 bases are shared with TRBD2. From germline, CDR1 is DFQATT and CDR2 SNEGSKA (reference sequence). The J segment lost 9 bases and the V segment lost 6 bases, leaving 5 bases of the junction unmatched. This CDR3 is 13 amino acids long. The CDR3 region is CSAVGLAGAEQFF. The CDR3 DNA sequence: TGCAGTGCCGTTGGACTAGCGGGAGCTGAGCAGTTCTTC.

This clonotype was seen only a few times. The rearrangement joins TRBV7-9 to TRBJ1-3; D unresolved. Trimming pared 4 bases from V and 2 bases from J, leaving 9 bases between. The CDR3 length is 14 residues. Per the germline V gene, CDR1 is SEHNR and CDR2 is FQNEAQ (reference sequence). The CDR3 DNA sequence: TGTGCCAGCAGCTCCAGGACTGCTGGAAACACCATATATTTT. It translates to CASSSRTAGNTIYF. The entire variable domain, with the rest obtained from reference TRBV7-9 and TRBJ1-3, is as follows: DTGVSQNPRHKITKRGQNVTFRCDPISEHNRLYWYRQTLGQGPEFLTYFQNEAQLEKSRLLSDRFSAERPKGSFSTLEIQRTEQGDSAMYLCASSSRTAGNTIYFGEGSWLTVV.

This clonotype was picked up many times. The gene calls are TRBV12-3 or TRBV12-4 and TRBJ2-7; 8 bases line up with TRBD2. The trim removed 4 bases at V and 2 bases at J, leaving 7 bases unmatched. The CDR3 extends over 15 amino acids. DNA for the CDR3: TGTGCCAGCAGTTCCCCCTTCGGGGGGGCCTACGAGCAGTACTTC. Protein sequence: CASSSPFGGAYEQYF.

A few counts support this clonotype. V and J are TRBV6-1 and TRBJ1-1; D is ambiguous. Trimming left V 7 bases short and J 7 bases short, with 16 bases between. The CDR3 extends over 13 amino acids. CDR1 MNHNS and CDR2 SASEGT come from the germline V gene. CDR3 sequence: CASTRNFENEAFF. The CDR3 DNA sequence: TGTGCCAGCACTCGCAATTTTGAAAATGAAGCTTTCTTT.

This clonotype was seen many times. The gene calls are TRBV5-1 and TRBJ2-3, with 8 bases identical to TRBD2. CDR3 length: 14 amino acids. Germline V lookup: CDR1 SGHRS, CDR2 YFSETQ. V trimming: 5 bases; J trimming: 0 bases; junction bases outside the gene matches: 2. CDR3 sequence (DNA): TGCGCCAGCAGACGGGAGGGGAGCACAGATACGCAGTATTTT. Translated: CASRREGSTDTQYF.

This clonotype was seen at least ten times. V and J are TRBV14 and TRBJ2-1, with D perhaps matching TRBD1 (5 bases). CDR3 length: 15 residues. Between the trimmed V and J ends, which lost 1 base and 15 bases, there was a span of 22 bases. The germline gives CDR1 SGHDN, CDR2 FVKESK. DNA of the CDR3: TGTGCCAGCAGCCAAGGAAGGGGCACATTTTTTCGGCCGTTCTTC. Translation gives CASSQGRGTFFRPFF.

This clonotype occurred many times. The chain carries TRBV20-1 and TRBJ1-5, with TRBD1 matching over 10 bases. The V gene's germline CDR1 is DFQATT and CDR2 SNEGSKA (reference sequence). Germline trimming cut 3 bases from V and 4 bases from J; bases unmatched to any gene: 3. The CDR3 is 14 amino acids. CDR3 sequence: CSASQGQGNQPQHF. The CDR3 DNA reads as TGCAGTGCTAGTCAGGGACAGGGGAATCAGCCCCAGCATTTT.

This clonotype was observed at least ten times. The rearrangement links TRBV28 to TRBJ2-5; 9 bases fit TRBD2. The CDR3 extends over 16 amino acids. V lost 4 bases to trimming and J lost 0 bases; unmatched junction nucleotides: 6. Per germline, CDR1 MDHEN and CDR2 SYDVKM. The CDR3 spells CASSSGTSPYQETQYF. CDR3 bases: TGTGCCAGCAGTTCAGGGACTAGCCCTTACCAAGAGACCCAGTACTTC.